Sequencing of this TCR beta chain was carried out in a study of T cell changes during pregnancy in multiple sclerosis. The table came from immunoSEQ multiplex PCR; TCRdb's copy has only in-frame clones and leaves some out. The repertoire holds around 48,000 clones, around 90% seen once, with 3% in the top ten. The V gene end was trimmed by 8 bases and the J gene end by 0 bases; junction bases not matched to a gene: 4. The CDR3 is made up of 14 amino acids. CDR1 is ENHRY, CDR2 SYGVKD, per germline. The rearrangement joins TRBV10-3 to TRBJ2-3; 8 positions match TRBD2. The origin of this receptor is a female donor with multiple sclerosis, enrolled in a pregnancy study. The sample was CD8+ T cells from peripheral blood mononuclear cells, taken before pregnancy. The chain's CDR3 is CAIGPSGSTDTQYF. The DNA for the CDR3 is TGTGCCATCGGTCCTAGCGGGAGCACAGATACGCAGTATTTT.